This T cell receptor beta chain is drawn from a study of Ad26.COV2.S vaccination and SARS-CoV-2 variants. Overall study context: By the intramuscular route, Ad26.COV2.S was given once, or twice 56 days apart.

Specified treatment: roughly 18 received Ad26.COV2.S at low or high dose, single or two shots; five or six received placebo; per-sample allocation not given. The samples date from day 63 after the first vaccine or placebo injection. Profiling relied on immunoSEQ multiplex PCR, and the TCRdb table lists in-frame clones only, not all of them. The data show roughly 450,000 clones, 75% to 95% seen once. CDR3 length: 13 residues. V dropped 4 bases and J dropped 1 base, with 8 bases sitting between them. Germline-derived CDR1 and CDR2 are MNHEY and SVGAGI. This rearrangement joins TRBV6-5 to TRBJ2-7; D gene unclear. The clonotype was recovered from a person aged 18-60 years who received the Ad26.COV2.S COVID-19 vaccine or a placebo. The material was peripheral blood, obtained in a trial of Ad26.COV2.S vaccine versus placebo. The DNA of the CDR3 is TGTGCCAGCAGTTCAACCGGGTCCTACGAGCAGTACTTC. Amino acid sequence: CASSSTGSYEQYF.